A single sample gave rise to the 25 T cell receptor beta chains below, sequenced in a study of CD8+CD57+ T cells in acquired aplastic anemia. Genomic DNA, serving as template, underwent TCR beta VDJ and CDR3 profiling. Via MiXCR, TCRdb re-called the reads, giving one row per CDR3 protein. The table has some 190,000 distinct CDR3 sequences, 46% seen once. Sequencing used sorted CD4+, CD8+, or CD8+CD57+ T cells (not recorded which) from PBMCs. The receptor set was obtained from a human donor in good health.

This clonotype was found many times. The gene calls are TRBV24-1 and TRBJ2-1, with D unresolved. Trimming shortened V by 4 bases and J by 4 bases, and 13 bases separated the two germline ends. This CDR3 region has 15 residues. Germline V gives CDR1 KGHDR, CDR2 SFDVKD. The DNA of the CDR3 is TGTGCCACCAGTGACCCGAAATTACAGTACAATGAGCAGTTCTTC. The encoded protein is CATSDPKLQYNEQFF.

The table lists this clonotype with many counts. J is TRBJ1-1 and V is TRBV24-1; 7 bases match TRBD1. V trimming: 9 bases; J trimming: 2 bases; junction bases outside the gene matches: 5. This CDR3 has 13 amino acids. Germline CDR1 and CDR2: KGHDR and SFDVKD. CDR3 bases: TGTGCCACCGCCCGGACAGGCAACACTGAAGCTTTCTTT. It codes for CATARTGNTEAFF.

The CDR3 spells CASSARPGSNEQFF. The CDR3, as DNA: TGTGCCAGCAGTGCCAGACCAGGGTCAAATGAGCAGTTCTTC. The genes are TRBV25-1 and TRBJ2-1; weak D call: TRBD1 (5 bases). Germline V gives CDR1 MGHDK, CDR2 SYGVNS. The CDR3 consists of 14 residues. V shed 4 bases and J shed 7 bases, with 14 bases lying between them.

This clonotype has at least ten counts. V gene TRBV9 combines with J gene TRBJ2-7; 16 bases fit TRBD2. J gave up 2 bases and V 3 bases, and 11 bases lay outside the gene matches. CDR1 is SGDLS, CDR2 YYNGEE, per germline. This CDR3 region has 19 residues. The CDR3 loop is CASSATGGLAGGNTYEQYF. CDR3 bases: TGTGCCAGCAGCGCGACTGGGGGACTAGCGGGAGGGAACACCTACGAGCAGTACTTC.

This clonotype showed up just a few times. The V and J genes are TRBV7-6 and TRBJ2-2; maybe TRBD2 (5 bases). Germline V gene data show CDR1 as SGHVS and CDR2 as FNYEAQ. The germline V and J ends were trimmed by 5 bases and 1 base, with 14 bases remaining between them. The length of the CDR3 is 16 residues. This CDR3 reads CASSPGSTLNTGELFF. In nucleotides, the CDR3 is TGTGCCAGCAGCCCGGGGAGCACACTGAACACCGGGGAGCTGTTTTTT. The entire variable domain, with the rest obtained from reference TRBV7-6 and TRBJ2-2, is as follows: GAGVSQSPRYKVTKRGQDVALRCDPISGHVSLYWYRQALGQGPEFLTYFNYEAQQDKSGLPNDRFSAERPEGSISTLTIQRTEQRDSAMYRCASSPGSTLNTGELFFGEGSRLTVL.

As DNA, the CDR3 is TGTGCCGGTCCGGGACAGGGCTCCTATGGCTACACCTTC. It yields the protein CAGPGQGSYGYTF. The rearrangement joins TRBV30 to TRBJ1-2; TRBD1 aligns across 9 bases. Germline V lookup: CDR1 GTSNPN, CDR2 SVGIG (reference sequence). The length of the CDR3 is 13 residues. The trim removed 8 bases at V and 4 bases at J, leaving 8 bases unmatched.

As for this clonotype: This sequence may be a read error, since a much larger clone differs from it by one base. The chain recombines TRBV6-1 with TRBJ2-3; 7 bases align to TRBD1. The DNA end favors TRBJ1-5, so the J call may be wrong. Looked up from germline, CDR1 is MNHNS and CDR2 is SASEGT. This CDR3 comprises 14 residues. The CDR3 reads CASSINNRGDTQHF. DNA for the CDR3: TGTGCCAGCTCAATAAATAACAGGGGAGATACGCAGCATTTT.

The CDR3 spells CASSLVPGRKETQYF. CDR3 DNA: TGTGCCAGCAGCTTAGTCCCAGGGAGGAAAGAGACCCAGTACTTC. The V call is TRBV11-3, the J call TRBJ2-5, with a tentative D call TRBD2 (6 bases). Germline values: CDR1 SGHNT, CDR2 YENEEA. Trimming cost V 1 base and J 3 bases, with 12 bases left between them. The CDR3 spans 15 residues. The full variable domain, in which reference TRBV11-3 and TRBJ2-5 provide the parts outside the CDR3, is EAGVVQSPRYKIIEKKQPVAFWCNPISGHNTLYWYLQNLGQGPELLIRYENEEAVDDSQLPKDRFSAERLKGVDSTLKIQPAELGDSAVYLCASSLVPGRKETQYFGPGTRLLVL.

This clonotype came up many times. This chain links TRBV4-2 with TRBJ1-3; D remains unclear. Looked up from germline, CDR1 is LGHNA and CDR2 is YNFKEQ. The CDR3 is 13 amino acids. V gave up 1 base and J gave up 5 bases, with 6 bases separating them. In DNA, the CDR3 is TGTGCCAGCAGCCAAGCGAGTAGAAACACCATATATTTT. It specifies CASSQASRNTIYF.

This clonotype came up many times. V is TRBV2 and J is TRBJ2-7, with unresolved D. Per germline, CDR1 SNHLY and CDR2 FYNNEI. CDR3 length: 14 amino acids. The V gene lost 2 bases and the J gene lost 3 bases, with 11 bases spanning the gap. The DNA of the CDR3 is TGTGCCAGCAGTGAATACACCTTTAGCTACGAGCAGTACTTC. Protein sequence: CASSEYTFSYEQYF. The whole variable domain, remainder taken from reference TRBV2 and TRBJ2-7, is EPEVTQTPSHQVTQMGQEVILRCVPISNHLYFYWYRQILGQKVEFLVSFYNNEISEKSEIFDDQFSVERPDGSNFTLKIRSTKLEDSAMYFCASSEYTFSYEQYFGPGTRLTVT.

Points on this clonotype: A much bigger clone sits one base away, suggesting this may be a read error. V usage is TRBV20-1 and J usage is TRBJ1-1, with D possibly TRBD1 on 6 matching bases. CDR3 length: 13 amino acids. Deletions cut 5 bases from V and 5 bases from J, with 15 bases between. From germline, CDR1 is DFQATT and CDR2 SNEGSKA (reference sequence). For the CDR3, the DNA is TGCAGTGCTGGAGCAGGGGTTGATACTGAAGCTTTCTTT. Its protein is CSAGAGVDTEAFF.

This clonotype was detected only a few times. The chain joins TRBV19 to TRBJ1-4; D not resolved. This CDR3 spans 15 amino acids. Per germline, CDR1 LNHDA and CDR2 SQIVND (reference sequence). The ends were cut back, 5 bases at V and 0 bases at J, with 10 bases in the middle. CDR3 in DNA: TGTGCCAGTAGTTCGTCCGGCTCAACTAATGAAAAACTGTTTTTT. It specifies CASSSSGSTNEKLFF.

The CDR3 loop reads CAISKQDRDTEAFF. In DNA form, the CDR3 reads TGTGCCATCAGTAAGCAGGACAGGGACACTGAAGCTTTCTTT. The rearrangement joins TRBV10-3 to TRBJ1-1; 8 bases line up with TRBD1. CDR3 length equals 14 residues. Germline loops: CDR1 ENHRY, CDR2 SYGVKD. The V and J ends lost 5 bases and 3 bases, in that order; junction bases with no gene match: 5.

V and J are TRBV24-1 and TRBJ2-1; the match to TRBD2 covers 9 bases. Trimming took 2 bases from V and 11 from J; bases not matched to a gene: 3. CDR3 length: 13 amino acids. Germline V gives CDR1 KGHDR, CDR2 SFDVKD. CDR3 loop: CATSDSGTSKQFF. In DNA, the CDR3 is TGTGCCACCAGTGATTCCGGGACTAGCAAGCAGTTCTTC.

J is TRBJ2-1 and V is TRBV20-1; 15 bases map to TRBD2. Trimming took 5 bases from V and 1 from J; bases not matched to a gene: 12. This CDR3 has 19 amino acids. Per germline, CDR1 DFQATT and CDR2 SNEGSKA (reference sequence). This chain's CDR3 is CSAAPGLAGGPGSYNEQFF. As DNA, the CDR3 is TGCAGTGCTGCTCCGGGACTAGCGGGAGGACCGGGTTCCTACAATGAGCAGTTCTTC.

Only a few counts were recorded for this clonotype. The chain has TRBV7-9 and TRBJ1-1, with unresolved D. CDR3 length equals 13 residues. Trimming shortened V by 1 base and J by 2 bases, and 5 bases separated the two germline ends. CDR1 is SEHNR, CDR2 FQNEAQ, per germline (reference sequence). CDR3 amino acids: CASSLGHNTEAFF. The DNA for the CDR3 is TGTGCCAGCAGCTTAGGGCACAACACTGAAGCTTTCTTT.

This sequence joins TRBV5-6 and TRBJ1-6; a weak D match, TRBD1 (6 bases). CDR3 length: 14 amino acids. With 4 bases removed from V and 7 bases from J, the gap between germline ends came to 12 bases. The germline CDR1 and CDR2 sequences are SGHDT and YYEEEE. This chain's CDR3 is CASSQETGNSPLHF. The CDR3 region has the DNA TGTGCCAGCAGCCAGGAGACAGGAAATTCACCCCTCCACTTT.

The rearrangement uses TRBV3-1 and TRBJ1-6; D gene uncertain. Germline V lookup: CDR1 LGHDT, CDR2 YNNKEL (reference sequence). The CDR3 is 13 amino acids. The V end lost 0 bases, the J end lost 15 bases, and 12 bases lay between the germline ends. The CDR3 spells CASSQEDRQRLHF. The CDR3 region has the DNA TGTGCCAGCAGCCAAGAGGATCGGCAGCGCCTCCACTTT.

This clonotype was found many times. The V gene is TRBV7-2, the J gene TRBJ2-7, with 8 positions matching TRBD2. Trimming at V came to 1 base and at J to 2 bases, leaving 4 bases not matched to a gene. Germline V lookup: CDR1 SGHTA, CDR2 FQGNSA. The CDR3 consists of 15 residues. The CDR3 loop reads CASSLGSGITYEQYF. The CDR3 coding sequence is TGTGCCAGCAGCTTAGGTAGCGGGATAACCTACGAGCAGTACTTC.

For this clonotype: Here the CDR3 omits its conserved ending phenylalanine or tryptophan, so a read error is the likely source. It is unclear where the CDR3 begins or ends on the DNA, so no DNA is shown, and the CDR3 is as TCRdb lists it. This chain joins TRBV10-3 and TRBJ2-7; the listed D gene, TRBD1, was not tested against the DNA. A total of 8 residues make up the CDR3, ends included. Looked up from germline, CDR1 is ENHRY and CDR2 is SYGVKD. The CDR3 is CASRRGKG.

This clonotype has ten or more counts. The DNA of the CDR3 is TGTGCCAGCAGTCGTAGCGGGAGGGCCTCTGAGCAGTTCTTC. Amino acids: CASSRSGRASEQFF. This sequence joins TRBV12-3 or TRBV12-4 and TRBJ2-1; 11 bases are a match to TRBD2. There are 14 residues in the CDR3. V lost 5 bases to trimming and J lost 9 bases; unmatched junction nucleotides: 6.

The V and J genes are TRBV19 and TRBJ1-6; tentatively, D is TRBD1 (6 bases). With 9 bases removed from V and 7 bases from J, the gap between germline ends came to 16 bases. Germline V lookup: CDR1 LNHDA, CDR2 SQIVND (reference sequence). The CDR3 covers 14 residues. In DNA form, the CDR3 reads TGTGCCAGCACAAAGGGGGTCGTGAATTCACCCCTCCACTTT. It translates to CASTKGVVNSPLHF.

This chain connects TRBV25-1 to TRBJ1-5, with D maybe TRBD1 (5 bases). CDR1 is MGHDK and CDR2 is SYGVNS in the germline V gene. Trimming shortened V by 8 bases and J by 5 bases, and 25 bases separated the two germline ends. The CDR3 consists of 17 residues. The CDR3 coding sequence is TGTGCCAGCTCCCCCCCGGACGGGACCGGAGCGTATCAGCCCCAGCATTTT. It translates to CASSPPDGTGAYQPQHF.

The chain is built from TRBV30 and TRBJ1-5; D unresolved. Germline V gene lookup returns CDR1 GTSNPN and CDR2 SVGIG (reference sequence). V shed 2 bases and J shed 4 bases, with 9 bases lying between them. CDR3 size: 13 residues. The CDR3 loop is CAWSSQLNQPQHF. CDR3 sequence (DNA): TGTGCCTGGAGTTCACAGCTTAATCAGCCCCAGCATTTT.

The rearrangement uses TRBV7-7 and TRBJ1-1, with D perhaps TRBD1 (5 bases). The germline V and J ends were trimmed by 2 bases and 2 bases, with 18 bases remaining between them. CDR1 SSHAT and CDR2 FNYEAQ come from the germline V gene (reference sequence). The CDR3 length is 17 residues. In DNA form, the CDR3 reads TGTGCCAGCAGCTTATGTCCTAGATCGGGGCCTAACACTGAAGCTTTCTTT. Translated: CASSLCPRSGPNTEAFF.